The present TCR beta chain was sequenced within a study of shared clonotypes between healthy human individuals. Sequencing used immunoSEQ multiplex PCR; TCRdb keeps in-frame clones, though not all of them. This table has millions of clones, more than 85% appearing once. With respect to this clone: Its cognate antigen is unknown.

The CDR3 covers 15 residues. V gave up 5 bases and J gave up 2 bases, with 15 bases separating them. CDR1 and CDR2 from the germline V gene are MNHEY and SMNVEV (reference sequence). General study results and limits: The four-donor shared clonotypes exceeded non-shared clonotypes in generation probability, with non-shared ones scoring lower. Only blood was sampled; tissue repertoires likely differ. The study generally estimated greater richness for naive than memory subsets.

Naive CD8 cells lacked CD45RO and underwent positive selection for CCR7, leaving out terminally differentiated effector memory CD45RA+ cells. This TCR was sampled from a young man in good health. Some clones in this sample may be carry-over from other donors' samples. The sequenced sample consisted of naive CD8+ T cells from PBMCs. The chain links TRBV27 to TRBJ2-5; D possibly corresponds to TRBD1 (5 bases). DNA of the CDR3: TGTGCCAGCAGTACCAGCAGGGCAGGGCAAGAGACCCAGTACTTC. It encodes CASSTSRAGQETQYF.